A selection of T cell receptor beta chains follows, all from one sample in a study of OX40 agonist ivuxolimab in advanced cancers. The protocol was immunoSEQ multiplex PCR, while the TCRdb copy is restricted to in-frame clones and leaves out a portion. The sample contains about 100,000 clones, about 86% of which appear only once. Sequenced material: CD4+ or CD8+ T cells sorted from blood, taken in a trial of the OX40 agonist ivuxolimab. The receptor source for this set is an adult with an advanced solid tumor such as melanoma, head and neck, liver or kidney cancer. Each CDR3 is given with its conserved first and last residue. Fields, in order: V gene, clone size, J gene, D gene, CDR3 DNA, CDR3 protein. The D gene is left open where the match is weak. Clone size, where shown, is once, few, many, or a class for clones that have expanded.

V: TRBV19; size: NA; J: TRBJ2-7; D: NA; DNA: TGTGCCAGTAGTAACCGGGACCGCTCTGTTGGGGAGCAGTACTTC; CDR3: CASSNRDRSVGEQYF
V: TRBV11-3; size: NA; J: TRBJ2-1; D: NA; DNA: TGTGCCAGCAGCTTATGGGGGAGCTCCTACAATGAGCAGTTCTTC; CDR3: CASSLWGSSYNEQFF
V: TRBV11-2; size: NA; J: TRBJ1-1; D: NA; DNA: TGTGCCAGCAGCCCTAAGCAAGTCGGGGAAGCTTTCTTT; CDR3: CASSPKQVGEAFF
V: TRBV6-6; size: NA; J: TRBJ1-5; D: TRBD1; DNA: TGTGCCAGCGGTCAGGGGGACAATCAGCCCCAGCATTTT; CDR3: CASGQGDNQPQHF
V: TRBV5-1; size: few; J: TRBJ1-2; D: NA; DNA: TGCGCCAGCAGCTTGGGACAAGGGGCCCAGATATCATATGGCTACACCTTC; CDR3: CASSLGQGAQISYGYTF
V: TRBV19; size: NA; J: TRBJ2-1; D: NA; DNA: TGTGCCAGTAGTATAACAGGTCAACCCTACAATGAGCAGTTCTTC; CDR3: CASSITGQPYNEQFF
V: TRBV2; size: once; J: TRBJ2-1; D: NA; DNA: TGTGCCAGCAGTCCCGTAAGGAGGACTTACAATGAGCAGTTCTTC; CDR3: CASSPVRRTYNEQFF
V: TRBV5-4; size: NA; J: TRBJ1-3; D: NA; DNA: TGTGCCAGCAGCCCCAGGGGATCTGGAAACACCATATATTTT; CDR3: CASSPRGSGNTIYF
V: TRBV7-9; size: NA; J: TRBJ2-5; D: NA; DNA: TGTGCCAGCAGCTTATTAAGTTCGCAAGAGACCCAGTACTTC; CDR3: CASSLLSSQETQYF
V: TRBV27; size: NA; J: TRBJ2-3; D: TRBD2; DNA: TGTGCCAGCAGTTTAATCCTAGCGGGCACAGATACGCAGTATTTT; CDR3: CASSLILAGTDTQYF
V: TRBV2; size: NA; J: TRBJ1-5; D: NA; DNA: TGTGCCAGCAAAAGGGACGGGCAAAATCAGCCCCAGCATTTT; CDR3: CASKRDGQNQPQHF
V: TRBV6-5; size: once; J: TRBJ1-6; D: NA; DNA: TGTGCCAGCAGCCCTTCTCTCTCATCCAATTCACCCCTCCACTTT; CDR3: CASSPSLSSNSPLHF
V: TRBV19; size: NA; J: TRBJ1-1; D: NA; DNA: TGTGCCAGTAAGCAGGGGTTAAGCACTGAAGCTTTCTTT; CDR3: CASKQGLSTEAFF
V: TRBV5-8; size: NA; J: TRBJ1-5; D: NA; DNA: TGTGCCAGCAGCTTTCGGAGGGGACTTAGCAATCAGCCCCAGCATTTT; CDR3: CASSFRRGLSNQPQHF
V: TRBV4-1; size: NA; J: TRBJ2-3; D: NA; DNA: TGCGCCAGCAGCCGATTGGGGTCGGGACAAACAGATACGCAGTATTTT; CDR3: CASSRLGSGQTDTQYF
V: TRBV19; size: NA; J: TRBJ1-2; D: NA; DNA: TGTGCCAGTTACCATCAAAGGGGGGTTAAGGACTATGGCTACACCTTC; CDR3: CASYHQRGVKDYGYTF
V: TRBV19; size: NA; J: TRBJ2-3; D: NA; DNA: TGTGCCAGTAGCAACAGTAGGGGCACAGATACGCAGTATTTT; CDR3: CASSNSRGTDTQYF
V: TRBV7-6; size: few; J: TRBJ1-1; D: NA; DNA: TGTGCCAGCAGCCCCGGGACAACCATGAACACTGAAGCTTTCTTT; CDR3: CASSPGTTMNTEAFF
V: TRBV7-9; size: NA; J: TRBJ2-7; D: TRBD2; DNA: TGTGCCAGCAGCTTGGCGGCTAGCGGGAACTACGAGCAGTACTTC; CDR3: CASSLAASGNYEQYF
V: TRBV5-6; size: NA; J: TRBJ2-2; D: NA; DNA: TGTGCCAGCAGCTTTCTCCAGGGTAGTGCCACCGGGGAGCTGTTTTTT; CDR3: CASSFLQGSATGELFF
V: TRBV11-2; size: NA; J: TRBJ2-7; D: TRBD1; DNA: TGTGCCAGCAGCCCCTATGGCGGGGCTGGACAGGGGACCTACGAGCAGTACTTC; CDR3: CASSPYGGAGQGTYEQYF
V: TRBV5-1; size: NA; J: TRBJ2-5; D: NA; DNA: TGCGCCAGCAGCTTGCCAGGGGAGACCCAGTACTTC; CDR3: CASSLPGETQYF
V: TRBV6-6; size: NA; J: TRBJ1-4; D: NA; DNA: TGTGCCAGCAGTTACCGGAACCCCGCAACTAATGAAAAACTGTTTTTT; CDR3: CASSYRNPATNEKLFF
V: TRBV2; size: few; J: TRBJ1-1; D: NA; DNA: TGTGCCAGCAGTGATAACTGGGGCACTGAAGCTTTCTTT; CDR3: CASSDNWGTEAFF
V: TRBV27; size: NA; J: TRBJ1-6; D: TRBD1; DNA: TGTGCCAGCAGTTTCCGGGACAGGGGAAATTCACCCCTCCACTTT; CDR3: CASSFRDRGNSPLHF
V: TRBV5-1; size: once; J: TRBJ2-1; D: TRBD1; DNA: TGCGCCAGCAGCCCGTCGGGACAGTCCTACAATGAGCAGTTCTTC; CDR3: CASSPSGQSYNEQFF
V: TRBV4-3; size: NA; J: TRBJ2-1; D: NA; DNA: TGCGCCAGCAGCCAAGCTCTTACGGGACTCTCCTACAATGAGCAGTTCTTC; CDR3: CASSQALTGLSYNEQFF
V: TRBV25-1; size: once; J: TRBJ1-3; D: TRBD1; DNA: TGTGCCAGCAGTGACTTCGGGGGACAGAGAGGAAACACCATATATTTT; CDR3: CASSDFGGQRGNTIYF
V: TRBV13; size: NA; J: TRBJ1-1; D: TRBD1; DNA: TGTGCCAGCAGCTTTGGGACAGCGAACACTGAAGCTTTCTTT; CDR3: CASSFGTANTEAFF
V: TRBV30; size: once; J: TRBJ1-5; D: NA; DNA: TGTGCCTGGAGTGCGGGGCACAATCAGCCCCAGCATTTT; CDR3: CAWSAGHNQPQHF
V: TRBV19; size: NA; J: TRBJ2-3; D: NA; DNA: TGTGCCAGTAGTATGCCGGAGGTGGGGACAGATACGCAGTATTTT; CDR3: CASSMPEVGTDTQYF
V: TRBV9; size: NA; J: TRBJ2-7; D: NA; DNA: TGTGCCAGCAGCGGGTCAGGCTACGAGCAGTACTTC; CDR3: CASSGSGYEQYF
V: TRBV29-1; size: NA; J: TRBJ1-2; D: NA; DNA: TGCAGCGTTGATGATAGGGGGGAAGGCTACACCTTC; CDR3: CSVDDRGEGYTF
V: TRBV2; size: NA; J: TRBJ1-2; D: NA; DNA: TGTGCCAGCAGTGATCTGGTCTATGGCTACACCTTC; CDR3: CASSDLVYGYTF
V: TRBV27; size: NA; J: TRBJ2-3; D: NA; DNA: TGTGCCGCCAGCAGTTTAACTGGGACAGATACGCAGTATTTT; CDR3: CAASSLTGTDTQYF
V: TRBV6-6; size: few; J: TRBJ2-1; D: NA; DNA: TGTGCCAGCAGTCCGGGGCCCCCGGGTGAGCAGTTCTTC; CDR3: CASSPGPPGEQFF
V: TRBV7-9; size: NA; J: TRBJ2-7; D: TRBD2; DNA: TGTGCCAGCAGCCGACGCTCGGGACTAGTACCCTACGAGCAGTACTTC; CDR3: CASSRRSGLVPYEQYF
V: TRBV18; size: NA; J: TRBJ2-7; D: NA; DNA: TGTGCCAGCTCACCATTGGAGTCCTACGAGCAGTACTTC; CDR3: CASSPLESYEQYF
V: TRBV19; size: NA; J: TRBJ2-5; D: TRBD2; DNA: TGTGCCAGTCGTCCTAGCGGGGGGGCCTTCGGAGAGACCCAGTACTTC; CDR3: CASRPSGGAFGETQYF
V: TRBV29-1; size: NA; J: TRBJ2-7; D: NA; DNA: TGCAGCGTGCGGGGATCGGACTATTCCCCCTACGAGCAGTACTTC; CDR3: CSVRGSDYSPYEQYF
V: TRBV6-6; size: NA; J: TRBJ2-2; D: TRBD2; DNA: TGTGCCAGCAGTCCCCCCGCGGGAGTGTTCCCCGGGGAGCTGTTTTTT; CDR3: CASSPPAGVFPGELFF
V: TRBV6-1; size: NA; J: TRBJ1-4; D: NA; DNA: TGTGCCAGCAGGGACGGTAAAAATGAAAAACTGTTTTTT; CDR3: CASRDGKNEKLFF
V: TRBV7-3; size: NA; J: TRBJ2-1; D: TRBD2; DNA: TGTGCCAGCAGCTTAAAAAGCGGGAGGGATTCCTACAATGAGCAGTTCTTC; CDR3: CASSLKSGRDSYNEQFF
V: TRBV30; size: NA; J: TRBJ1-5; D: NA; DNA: TGTGCCTGGAGTGTACCACAAAATGATCAGCCCCAGCATTTT; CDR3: CAWSVPQNDQPQHF
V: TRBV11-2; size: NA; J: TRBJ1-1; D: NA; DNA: TGTGCCAGCAGCTCCCTCCTGGGGCAGGCAACTGAAGCTTTCTTT; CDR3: CASSSLLGQATEAFF
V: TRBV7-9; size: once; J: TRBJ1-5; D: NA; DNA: TGTGCCAGCAGCTTAAAAGTCCTCAATCAGCCCCAGCATTTT; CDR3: CASSLKVLNQPQHF
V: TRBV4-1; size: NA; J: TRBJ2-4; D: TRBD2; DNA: TGCGCCAGCAGCCAAGGACTAGCGGGGGGGCCCGTCAAAAACATTCAGTACTTC; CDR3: CASSQGLAGGPVKNIQYF
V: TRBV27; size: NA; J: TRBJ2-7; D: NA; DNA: TGTGCCACGAGTAGGGGAGGCCAATCCTACGAGCAGTACTTC; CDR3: CATSRGGQSYEQYF
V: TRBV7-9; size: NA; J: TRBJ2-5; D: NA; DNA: TGTGCCAGCAGCTTAGATGGGCTGCTGCTTTTAGAGACCCAGTACTTC; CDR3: CASSLDGLLLLETQYF
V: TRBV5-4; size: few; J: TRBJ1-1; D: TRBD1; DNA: TGTGCCAGCAGCGCGGGACAGATGAACACTGAAGCTTTCTTT; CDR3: CASSAGQMNTEAFF
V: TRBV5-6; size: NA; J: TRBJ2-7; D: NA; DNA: TGTGCCAGCAGCTGGTCCTACGAGCAGTACTTC; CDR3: CASSWSYEQYF
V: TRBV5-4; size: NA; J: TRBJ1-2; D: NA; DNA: TGTGCCAGCAGCTTGGAACAGTTGGATGGCTACACCTTC; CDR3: CASSLEQLDGYTF
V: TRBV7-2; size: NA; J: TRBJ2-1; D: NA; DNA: TGTGCCAGCAGCTTATCCGGGATCGATGAGCAGTTCTTC; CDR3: CASSLSGIDEQFF
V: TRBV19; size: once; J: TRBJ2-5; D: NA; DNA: TGTGCCAGTAGTATAGACAGGGAGTACCAAGAGACCCAGTACTTC; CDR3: CASSIDREYQETQYF
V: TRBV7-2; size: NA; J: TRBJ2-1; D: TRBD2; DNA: TGTGCCAGCAGCTTATGGGCCCCAAGCGGGAGGGCCACCGATGAGCAGTTCTTC; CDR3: CASSLWAPSGRATDEQFF
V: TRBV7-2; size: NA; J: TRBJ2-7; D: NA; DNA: TGTGCCAGCAGCTTAAGTACTTTGGCCTACGAGCAGTACTTC; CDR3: CASSLSTLAYEQYF
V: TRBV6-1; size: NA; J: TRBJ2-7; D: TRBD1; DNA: TGTGCCAGCACCTCCGACAGGGTGTCCTACGAGCAGTACTTC; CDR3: CASTSDRVSYEQYF
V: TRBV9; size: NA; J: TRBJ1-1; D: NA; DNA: TGTGCCAGCAGCCCCCGTCATTCTAAAAACACTGAAGCTTTCTTT; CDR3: CASSPRHSKNTEAFF
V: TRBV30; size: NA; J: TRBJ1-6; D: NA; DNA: TGTGCCTGGAGTCGGGAAGAGCTACGGAATTCACCCCTCCACTTT; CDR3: CAWSREELRNSPLHF